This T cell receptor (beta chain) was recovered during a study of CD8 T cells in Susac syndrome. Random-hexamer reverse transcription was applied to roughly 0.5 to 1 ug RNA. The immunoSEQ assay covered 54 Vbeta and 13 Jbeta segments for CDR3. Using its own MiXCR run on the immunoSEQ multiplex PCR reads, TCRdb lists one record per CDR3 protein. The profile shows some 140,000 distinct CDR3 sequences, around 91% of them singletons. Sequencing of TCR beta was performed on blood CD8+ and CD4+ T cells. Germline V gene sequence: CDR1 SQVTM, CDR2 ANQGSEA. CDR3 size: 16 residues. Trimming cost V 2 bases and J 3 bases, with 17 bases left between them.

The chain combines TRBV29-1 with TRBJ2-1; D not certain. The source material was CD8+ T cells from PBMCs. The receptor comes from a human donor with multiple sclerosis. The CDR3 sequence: CSVELPTHNIYNEQFF. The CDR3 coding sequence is TGCAGCGTTGAACTACCGACCCATAATATCTACAATGAGCAGTTCTTC.